Listed below are T cell receptor beta chains from one sample, sequenced in a study of T-cell reconstitution after alpha-beta-depleted transplantation in children. One entry per CDR3 protein, called by TCRdb with MiXCR from the PCR reads. The table has 490,000 or so distinct CDR3 sequences, roughly an eighth seen once; the top ten hold about 5%. The material sequenced was PBMCs from the stem cell graft donor, taken from the stem cell graft. Receptors originate from a human donor who donated a stem cell graft to a child with combined immunodeficiency. Each CDR3 is given with its conserved first and last residue.

j_call v_call cdr3_length cdr3_aa
TRBJ2-7 TRBV5-1 14 CASRAHATSYEQYF
TRBJ2-4 TRBV24-1 17 CATSAGAEGVAKNIQYF
TRBJ1-6 TRBV6-1 14 CASSELEGYSPLHF
TRBJ2-7 TRBV7-9 13 CASSLDLAGGQYF
TRBJ2-1 TRBV11-2 13 CASSSGLHNEQFF
TRBJ2-7 TRBV12-3/TRBV12-4 14 CASSKTRTQGEQYF
TRBJ1-5 TRBV7-2 16 CASSLAGPRSNQPQHF
TRBJ1-2 TRBV15 14 CATSRDLGGYGYTF
TRBJ2-7 TRBV6-6 13 CASTPDGDYEQYF
TRBJ2-3 TRBV7-2 16 CASSWSGGRSTDTQYF
TRBJ2-7 TRBV9 16 CASSVGGGRPLYEQYF
TRBJ2-5 TRBV5-8 16 CASSLGAGGFQETQYF
TRBJ2-7 TRBV7-3 13 CASSPSGGHEQYF